This T cell receptor beta chain came from a study of blood T cell repertoires in COVID-19. Turning to the study itself: Material from acute and convalescent COVID-19 was sourced from the United States, Italy and Spain. PBMCs, B-cell-depleted T cells, or T cells were the source of the cDNA or gDNA that made up the material.

The CDR3 is made up of 14 amino acids. The V gene end was trimmed by 4 bases and the J gene end by 5 bases; junction bases not matched to a gene: 5. The germline gives CDR1 LNHDA, CDR2 SQIVND (reference sequence). Original processing notes: Amplified reference gene primers provided the basis for estimating nucleated cell counts. Data came from immunoSEQ multiplex PCR; TCRdb stores just in-frame clones and leaves some out. The V and J calls and the clone size are those of that table, but D and trimming were determined from the DNA. Seen here are over 300,000 clones, approximately 84% observed once, and the top ten hold about 10%. Recruits, aged roughly 18 to 95 years, lived in 20 to 30 US areas.

Sequencing used PBMCs or T cells enriched from blood (not recorded which). This TCR came from a young woman who had recovered from COVID-19. This rearrangement joins TRBV19 to TRBJ1-5; 7 bases match TRBD1. CDR3 bases: TGTGCCAGTAGTAGCCAGGGGGGTTATCAGCCCCAGCATTTT. It specifies CASSSQGGYQPQHF.